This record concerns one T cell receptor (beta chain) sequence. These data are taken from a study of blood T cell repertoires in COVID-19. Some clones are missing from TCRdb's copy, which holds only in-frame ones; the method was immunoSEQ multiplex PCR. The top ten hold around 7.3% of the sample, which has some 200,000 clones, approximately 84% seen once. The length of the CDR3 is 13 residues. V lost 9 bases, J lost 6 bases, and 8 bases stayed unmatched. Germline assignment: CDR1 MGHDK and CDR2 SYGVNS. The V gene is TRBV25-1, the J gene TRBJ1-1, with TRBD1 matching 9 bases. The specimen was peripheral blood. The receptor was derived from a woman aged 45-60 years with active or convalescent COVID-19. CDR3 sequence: CASKDRGNSEAFF. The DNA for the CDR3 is TGTGCCAGTAAGGACAGGGGTAACTCTGAAGCTTTCTTT.